One and the same sample provided the 16 T cell receptor beta chains below, sequenced in a study of T cells in Graves' hyperthyroidism and ophthalmopathy. Amplification yielded TCR beta CDR3 regions, with RNA transcripts as the source. First-round RT-PCR with HTBI primers amplified the TCR CDR3 region. MiXCR, applied by TCRdb to the multiplex PCR reads, yields one record per CDR3 protein. The table has fewer than 800,000 distinct CDR3 sequences, roughly 17% seen once. The specimen was blood. These receptor sequences come from a man younger than 30 with Graves' hyperthyroidism.

The chain is built from TRBV24-1 and TRBJ1-1; D call uncertain. The CDR3 runs 13 residues. The germline V and J ends were trimmed by 5 bases and 7 bases, with 13 bases remaining between them. Germline CDR1 is KGHDR and CDR2 is SFDVKD. CDR3 protein: CATSGPRPDEAFF. CDR3 DNA sequence: TGTGCCACCAGTGGCCCGAGACCGGATGAAGCTTTCTTT.

This clonotype was counted many times. V usage is TRBV11-1 and J usage is TRBJ2-7; the D gene is possibly TRBD2 (5 bases). CDR1 and CDR2 from the germline V gene are SGHAT and FQDESV (reference sequence). The V end was cut by 5 bases, the J end by 3 bases, with 20 bases between. The CDR3 has 16 amino acids. The CDR3 sequence is CASSRGPYLAGYEQYF. The CDR3 region has the DNA TGTGCCAGCAGCCGAGGCCCGTACCTAGCTGGCTACGAGCAGTACTTC. The full variable domain, rest sourced from reference TRBV11-1 and TRBJ2-7, is EAEVAQSPRYKITEKSQAVAFWCDPISGHATLYWYRQILGQGPELLVQFQDESVVDDSQLPKDRFSAERLKGVDSTLKIQPAELGDSAMYLCASSRGPYLAGYEQYFGPGTRLTVT.

This clonotype was picked up a small number of times. The CDR3 spells CASSHLGWTSGPVEQYF. The CDR3 region has the DNA TGTGCCAGCAGCCACTTGGGGTGGACTAGCGGGCCTGTCGAGCAGTACTTC. J is TRBJ2-7 and V is TRBV3-1, with 11 bases identical to TRBD2. The CDR3 has 17 amino acids. V trimming: 3 bases; J trimming: 6 bases; junction bases outside the gene matches: 13. Germline CDR1 reads LGHDT; CDR2 reads YNNKEL (reference sequence).

This clonotype was counted at least ten times. The rearrangement joins TRBV7-2 to TRBJ2-1; 9 bases are shared with TRBD2. The CDR3 is 15 amino acids. Germline V gene sequence: CDR1 SGHTA, CDR2 FQGNSA. With 3 bases clipped from V and 4 bases from J, the junction kept 4 bases outside the gene matches. The CDR3 spells CASSLSSGAYNEQFF. CDR3 sequence (DNA): TGTGCCAGCAGCTTGTCTAGCGGGGCTTACAATGAGCAGTTCTTC.

The V call is TRBV29-1, the J call TRBJ1-1; D gene unclear. This CDR3 is 11 amino acids long. V was trimmed by 5 bases and J by 4 bases, leaving 8 bases between them. Per germline, CDR1 SQVTM and CDR2 ANQGSEA. This chain's CDR3 is CSVHPGTEAFF. CDR3 coding DNA: TGCAGCGTTCACCCCGGCACTGAAGCTTTCTTT.

Note on this clonotype: An end of the junction differs from the germline gene, which may be a read error. The CDR3 protein is CASGFGTSGAYNEQFF. The DNA for the CDR3 is TGTGCCAGCGGCTTCGGGACTAGCGGGGCTTACAATGAGCAGTTCTTC. V and J are TRBV11-3 and TRBJ2-1, with 13 bases that match TRBD2. The CDR3 has 16 residues. CDR1 is SGHNT and CDR2 is YENEEA in the germline V gene.

This clonotype has ten or more counts. This sequence joins TRBV12-3 or TRBV12-4 and TRBJ2-3; TRBD1 aligns across 7 bases. Trimming took 3 bases from V and 4 from J; bases not matched to a gene: 4. The CDR3 length is 14 residues. CDR3 DNA: TGTGCCAGCAGTTTTGACAGGGCCGCAGATACGCAGTATTTT. Translating it yields CASSFDRAADTQYF.

The chain joins TRBV18 to TRBJ1-3; D is ambiguous. Trimming took 2 bases from V and 4 from J, leaving 12 bases between them. Per the germline V gene, CDR1 is KGHSH and CDR2 is LQKENI. The CDR3 extends over 15 amino acids. CDR3 coding DNA: TGTGCCAGCTCACCAACTGGGAAAACAGGAAACACCATATATTTT. Its protein is CASSPTGKTGNTIYF.

This clonotype was seen more than once but under ten times. The gene calls are TRBV7-3 and TRBJ2-1; 8 nucleotides line up with TRBD2. Trimming cost V 5 bases and J 5 bases; bases outside gene matches: 8. The CDR3 has 15 residues. The germline V gene has CDR1 SGHTA and CDR2 FQGTGA. DNA for the CDR3: TGTGCCAGCAGCAGATCCGGGACTAGTAACAATGAGCAGTTCTTC. Encoded protein: CASSRSGTSNNEQFF.

This chain links TRBV11-2 with TRBJ2-3, with unresolved D. The V gene lost 0 bases and the J gene lost 4 bases, with 17 bases spanning the gap. Germline values: CDR1 SGHAT, CDR2 FQNNGV. CDR3 length: 17 residues. CDR3 in amino acids: CASSLDWSGRPADTQYF. The CDR3 DNA is TGTGCCAGCAGCTTAGATTGGAGTGGCCGGCCGGCAGATACGCAGTATTTT.

The chain recombines TRBV14 with TRBJ2-7; 7 nucleotides agree with TRBD2. This CDR3 region has 16 residues. V lost 3 bases and J lost 4; bases outside the gene matches: 12. Germline values: CDR1 SGHDN, CDR2 FVKESK. CDR3 sequence reads: CASSQTYSGRPYEQYF. Written as DNA, the CDR3 is TGTGCCAGCAGCCAGACTTATAGCGGGCGACCTTACGAGCAGTACTTC.

To note about this clonotype: A junction end diverges from the germline sequence, so it may reflect a read error. The chain carries TRBV27 and TRBJ2-3, with TRBD1 matching over 7 bases. The length of the CDR3 is 18 residues. The germline CDR1 and CDR2 sequences are MNHEY and SMNVEV (reference sequence). CDR3 residues: CASSLSDGQAGGIDTQCF. The CDR3 DNA follows: TGTGCCAGCAGTTTATCGGACGGACAGGCCGGTGGGATAGATACGCAGTGTTTT.

The chain combines TRBV20-1 with TRBJ2-1, with 8 positions matching TRBD2. Trimming cost V 0 bases and J 6 bases; bases outside gene matches: 4. Per germline, CDR1 DFQATT and CDR2 SNEGSKA (reference sequence). The CDR3 runs 14 residues. CDR3 amino acids: CSARDGRAPNEQFF. The CDR3 coding sequence is TGCAGTGCTAGAGACGGGAGGGCCCCCAATGAGCAGTTCTTC.

The chain uses TRBV7-2 and TRBJ2-3, with 11 nucleotides matching TRBD2. The CDR3 spans 17 residues. Germline V gives CDR1 SGHTA, CDR2 FQGNSA. Trimming at V came to 8 bases and at J to 2 bases, leaving 12 bases not matched to a gene. CDR3 sequence reads: CASGGLAVPIPTDTQYF. CDR3 in DNA: TGTGCCAGCGGGGGACTAGCGGTTCCTATCCCCACAGATACGCAGTATTTT. Complete variable domain (other parts from reference TRBV7-2 and TRBJ2-3): GAGVSQSPSNKVTEKGKDVELRCDPISGHTALYWYRQSLGQGLEFLIYFQGNSAPDKSGLPSDRFSAERTGGSVSTLTIQRTQQEDSAVYLCASGGLAVPIPTDTQYFGPGTRLTVL.

V usage is TRBV7-3 and J usage is TRBJ2-1; unclear D gene. The CDR3 runs 13 residues. Trimming shortened V by 5 bases and J by 6 bases, and 11 bases separated the two germline ends. CDR1 is SGHTA, CDR2 FQGTGA, per germline. The CDR3 loop is CASSLGIGNEQFF. DNA of the CDR3: TGTGCCAGCAGCCTAGGTATTGGCAATGAGCAGTTCTTC.

This clonotype turned up a few times. The chain links TRBV5-5 to TRBJ2-7; D uncertain. V gave up 0 bases and J gave up 2 bases, with 12 bases separating them. Germline CDR1 is SGHKS and CDR2 is YYEKEE (reference sequence). The length of the CDR3 is 15 residues. The DNA for the CDR3 is TGTGCCAGCAGCTTGGATCTTCTCAAAGCCTACGAGCAGTACTTC. Encoded protein: CASSLDLLKAYEQYF.